Following are 22 T cell receptor beta chains from one sample sequenced in a study of graft-versus-host responses after intestinal transplantation. These TCRs' antigens remain unknown. Profiled with immunoSEQ multiplex PCR; TCRdb holds only in-frame clones, not every one. Of 50,000 to 55,000 clones listed, around 92% are singletons. The input for sequencing was unstimulated CD4+ T cells sorted from spleen or lymph node cells, taken before transplant. The receptors stem from a human donor who was the organ donor for an intestinal transplant.

The chain combines TRBV5-6 with TRBJ2-3; tentative D call: TRBD1 (5 bases). CDR3 length: 18 amino acids. Germline CDR1 SGHDT, CDR2 YYEEEE. The V and J ends lost 2 bases and 0 bases respectively, with 19 bases between them. The CDR3 spells CASSLKQASPPSTDTQYF. As DNA, the CDR3 is TGTGCCAGCAGCTTAAAACAGGCCAGCCCTCCTAGCACAGATACGCAGTATTTT.

The chain links TRBV4-1 to TRBJ2-7; TRBD2 aligns across 10 bases. The CDR3 contains 15 residues. Germline V CDR1 and CDR2: MGHRA, YSYEKL. The ends lost 3 bases at V and 5 bases at J; junction bases unmatched: 7. In DNA, the CDR3 is TGCGCCAGCAGCCAGACGGGGCTAGCGGGAGACGAGCAGTACTTC. It codes for CASSQTGLAGDEQYF.

The genes are TRBV6-1 and TRBJ1-1; D remains ambiguous. This CDR3 is 14 amino acids long. From germline, CDR1 is MNHNS and CDR2 SASEGT. V was trimmed by 2 bases and J by 0 bases, leaving 7 bases between them. The CDR3 loop is CASSEQRLNTEAFF. The CDR3 coding sequence is TGTGCCAGCAGTGAACAGCGATTGAACACTGAAGCTTTCTTT.

This sequence joins TRBV6-4 and TRBJ2-2, with D perhaps matching TRBD2 (5 bases). From germline, CDR1 is MRHNA and CDR2 SNTAGT. This CDR3 has 14 amino acids. The V and J ends lost 4 bases and 4 bases respectively, with 10 bases between them. CDR3 nucleotides: TGTGCCAGCAGTGCCGGGGTGGGCACCGGGGAGCTGTTTTTT. Its protein product is CASSAGVGTGELFF.

The chain joins TRBV28 to TRBJ1-5; D unclear. This CDR3 contains 16 residues. Germline V CDR1 and CDR2: MDHEN, SYDVKM. V was clipped by 5 bases and J by 0 bases, with 14 bases between them. CDR3 nucleotides: TGTGCCAGCAGTCCGGGTCCGGCCCTTAGCAATCAGCCCCAGCATTTT. As protein: CASSPGPALSNQPQHF. Drawing the rest from reference TRBV28 and TRBJ1-5, the complete variable domain is DVKVTQSSRYLVKRTGEKVFLECVQDMDHENMFWYRQDPGLGLRLIYFSYDVKMKEKGDIPEGYSVSREKKERFSLILESASTNQTSMYLCASSPGPALSNQPQHFGDGTRLSIL.

This chain links TRBV15 with TRBJ1-1; 9 positions match TRBD1. The V segment lost 1 base and the J segment 7 bases; nucleotides outside the gene matches: 4. Germline lookup yields CDR1 LNHNV and CDR2 YYDKDF (reference sequence). The CDR3 is 14 residues long. The CDR3, as DNA: TGTGCCACCAGCAGAGGGGACAGGGAGGATGAAGCTTTCTTT. It codes for CATSRGDREDEAFF.

The chain links TRBV6-5 to TRBJ2-1, with 8 bases fitting TRBD2. Unmatched junction bases numbered 4, after V lost 5 bases and J lost 4 bases. Looked up from germline, CDR1 is MNHEY and CDR2 is SVGAGI. The CDR3 is 14 amino acids. The CDR3 DNA follows: TGTGCCAGCAGTGCGCAGCGGGGGTACAATGAGCAGTTCTTC. Protein: CASSAQRGYNEQFF.

V and J are TRBV14 and TRBJ1-2; 7 positions match TRBD1. V lost 3 bases, J lost 4 bases, and 2 bases stayed unmatched. Germline V gene data show CDR1 as SGHDN and CDR2 as FVKESK. The CDR3 spans 13 residues. The CDR3 sequence: CASSHDRAYGYTF. The CDR3 DNA reads TGTGCCAGCAGCCATGACAGGGCCTATGGCTACACCTTC. The full variable domain, with the rest looked up from reference TRBV14 and TRBJ1-2, is EAGVTQFPSHSVIEKGQTVTLRCDPISGHDNLYWYRRVMGKEIKFLLHFVKESKQDESGMPNNRFLAERTGGTYSTLKVQPAELEDSGVYFCASSHDRAYGYTFGSGTRLTVV.

This sequence joins TRBV30 and TRBJ1-2; the D gene is possibly TRBD1 (6 bases). Germline values: CDR1 GTSNPN, CDR2 SVGIG (reference sequence). Trimming shortened V by 7 bases and J by 4 bases, and 19 bases separated the two germline ends. The CDR3 is 14 amino acids. CDR3 sequence: CASMLTGYTYGYTF. The CDR3 DNA sequence: TGTGCCTCGATGCTCACAGGGTACACCTATGGCTACACCTTC.

This chain connects TRBV28 to TRBJ1-5, with D unresolved. The V end lost 6 bases, the J end lost 1 base, and 4 bases lay between the germline ends. CDR3 size: 12 residues. The germline V gene encodes CDR1 MDHEN and CDR2 SYDVKM. The CDR3: CASSRSNQPQHF. CDR3 DNA sequence: TGTGCCAGCAGCAGGAGCAATCAGCCCCAGCATTTT.

The V gene is TRBV5-1, the J gene TRBJ2-5, with D perhaps TRBD1 (6 bases). Trimming cost V 2 bases and J 5 bases, with 10 bases left between them. The CDR3 has 13 amino acids. Germline CDR1 and CDR2: SGHRS and YFSETQ. DNA of the CDR3: TGCGCCAGCAGCTTACAGGGTGGGGAGACCCAGTACTTC. Residues: CASSLQGGETQYF.

V gene TRBV23-1 combines with J gene TRBJ2-7; TRBD2 is a possible D gene (6 bases). TRBV23-1 is marked as an open reading frame, function uncertain. The CDR3 loop spans 15 amino acids. Deletions cut 11 bases from V and 3 bases from J, with 23 bases between. For the CDR3, the DNA is TGCGCCTCCTCACTGCTCTGGCGGGATTACTACGAGCAGTACTTC. Protein sequence: CASSLLWRDYYEQYF.

CDR3 residues: CAISRQGIGNTDTQYF. CDR3 sequence (DNA): TGTGCCATCAGCCGACAGGGGATTGGAAACACAGATACGCAGTATTTT. V is TRBV10-3 and J is TRBJ2-3; 8 bases match TRBD1. The CDR3 length is 16 residues. CDR1 is ENHRY, CDR2 SYGVKD, per germline. Trimming removed 6 bases from V and 2 bases from J; junction bases left unmatched: 10.

The chain uses TRBV28 and TRBJ1-1, with unresolved D. V lost 3 bases and J lost 2, with 7 bases in between. Germline CDR1 and CDR2: MDHEN and SYDVKM. The CDR3 runs 13 residues. The CDR3: CASSFEVNTEAFF. CDR3 DNA sequence: TGTGCCAGCAGTTTCGAGGTTAACACTGAAGCTTTCTTT. Full variable domain (rest looked up from reference TRBV28 and TRBJ1-1): DVKVTQSSRYLVKRTGEKVFLECVQDMDHENMFWYRQDPGLGLRLIYFSYDVKMKEKGDIPEGYSVSREKKERFSLILESASTNQTSMYLCASSFEVNTEAFFGQGTRLTVV.

The rearrangement joins TRBV30 to TRBJ1-2, with 9 bases identical to TRBD1. The CDR3 length is 12 residues. Germline loops: CDR1 GTSNPN, CDR2 SVGIG (reference sequence). V gave up 3 bases and J gave up 7 bases; unmatched junction bases: 3. The CDR3 region has the DNA TGTGCCTGGAGCGCGGGACAGGGTGGCTACACCTTC. It is translated as CAWSAGQGGYTF.

The rearrangement links TRBV6-5 to TRBJ1-5; D ambiguous. This CDR3 comprises 15 residues. Germline values: CDR1 MNHEY, CDR2 SVGAGI. Trimming pared 7 bases from V and 1 base from J, leaving 14 bases between. CDR3 DNA: TGTGCCAGCAAGCGGAGCGGCAGAAGCAATCAGCCCCAGCATTTT. Its translation: CASKRSGRSNQPQHF.

The gene calls are TRBV6-6 and TRBJ1-1; D is unclear. The germline V gene has CDR1 MNHNY and CDR2 SVGAGI (reference sequence). V gave up 1 base and J gave up 8 bases, with 5 bases separating them. The CDR3 contains 11 residues. Here the CDR3 reads CASSYWREAFF. The CDR3 nucleotides read TGTGCCAGCAGTTACTGGCGGGAAGCTTTCTTT.

This clone has a single count. This chain joins TRBV18 and TRBJ1-1; TRBD1 aligns across 8 bases. V shed 3 bases and J 4 bases; nucleotides not matched to a gene: 10. The CDR3 totals 16 residues. Germline values: CDR1 KGHSH, CDR2 LQKENI. The DNA for the CDR3 is TGTGCCAGCTCACCGCCCCCAGGCAGGGGGCCCACTGAAGCTTTCTTT. Its translation is CASSPPPGRGPTEAFF.

This sequence joins TRBV19 and TRBJ2-4, with a weak D call TRBD1 (5 bases). Germline lookup yields CDR1 LNHDA and CDR2 SQIVND (reference sequence). The CDR3 is 15 residues long. V lost 5 bases, J lost 0 bases, and 11 bases lay in between. CDR3 bases: TGTGCCAGTAGTCTGGGAACAGGAGCCAAAAACATTCAGTACTTC. It specifies CASSLGTGAKNIQYF.

The chain links TRBV5-1 to TRBJ2-1; D uncertain. V lost 1 base, J lost 8 bases, and 10 bases lay in between. CDR1 and CDR2 from the germline V gene are SGHRS and YFSETQ. The CDR3 extends over 13 amino acids. The CDR3 nucleotides are TGCGCCAGCAGCTTGATGTCCACAGATGAGCAGTTCTTC. Protein sequence: CASSLMSTDEQFF.

This chain joins TRBV29-1 and TRBJ2-3, with 7 bases fitting TRBD1. Looked up from germline, CDR1 is SQVTM and CDR2 is ANQGSEA. The CDR3 has 14 amino acids. V gave up 7 bases and J gave up 4 bases; unmatched junction bases: 11. This chain's CDR3 is CSALPRGRADTQYF. The DNA of the CDR3 is TGCAGCGCCCTACCAAGGGGGCGGGCAGATACGCAGTATTTT.

The rearrangement links TRBV28 to TRBJ2-7; a possible D gene is TRBD1 (5 bases). The CDR3 runs 18 residues. V dropped 2 bases and J dropped 0 bases, with 20 bases sitting between them. CDR1 is MDHEN and CDR2 is SYDVKM in the germline V gene. The CDR3 protein is CASSLLRTTGRSSYEQYF. For the CDR3, the DNA is TGTGCCAGCAGTTTACTCCGTACAACAGGTCGTTCCTCCTACGAGCAGTACTTC.